This T cell receptor (beta chain) was observed in a study of CD8+ T cells in alopecia areata. This CDR3 is built from 12 residues. The germline CDR1 and CDR2 sequences are ENHRY and SYGVKD. Trimming cost V 0 bases and J 8 bases, with 7 bases left between them. Peripheral blood and lesional scalp punch biopsies were taken from alopecia areata patients. Sequencing templates came from extracted RNA that was reverse transcribed into cDNA. Only in-frame clones appear in the TCRdb table, and some are missing; sequencing was by immunoSEQ multiplex PCR. The sample yields about 140,000 clones, roughly 46% seen once.

This TCR derives from a human donor with alopecia areata. The specimen was CD4+ T cells sorted from blood, collected at week 0. This rearrangement joins TRBV10-3 to TRBJ1-2; D gene uncertain. The CDR3 here is CAISESNGGYTF. In nucleotides, the CDR3 is TGTGCCATCAGTGAGTCGAACGGAGGCTACACCTTC.